Listed here are 21 T cell receptor beta chains from one sample, sequenced in a study of T cell responses to AZD1222 COVID-19 vaccine (dated by TCRdb to 2020 to 2023). The library was produced with the immunoSEQ multiplex PCR assay. Imported from immuneACCESS, the table was reduced by TCRdb to in-frame sequences with V and J called. These copies leave out some clones; in studies compared against another copy, an unresolved V gene accounts for under half, and the cause of the remainder is not known. The sample yields more than 100,000 clones; 80% to 95% were counted once. Of the sample, 7.9% is held by the ten largest clones. The sample's time point, from its label and the paper: about 28 days (+/-7) after the second vaccine dose. Here the sequenced sample was peripheral blood, taken 28 days after the second AZD1222 dose. The receptor source for this set is an adult who received the AZD1222 COVID-19 vaccine.

The CDR3 loop is CASSSPHRGEYIQYF. CDR3 nucleotide sequence: TGTGCCAGCAGCTCGCCCCATCGGGGGGAGTACATTCAGTACTTC. The chain joins TRBV7-2 to TRBJ2-4; 7 bases line up with TRBD2. V shed 4 bases, J shed 8 bases, and the junction held 11 bases outside the gene matches. The CDR3 is 15 amino acids. In germline, CDR1 is SGHTA, CDR2 FQGNSA.

The chain is built from TRBV19 and TRBJ1-1; no clear D. Germline values: CDR1 LNHDA, CDR2 SQIVND (reference sequence). The CDR3 contains 16 residues. Trimming removed 7 bases from V and 0 bases from J, with 18 bases in between. The chain's CDR3 is CASTDGVRALNTEAFF. CDR3 nucleotides: TGTGCCAGTACCGACGGGGTTCGGGCTTTGAACACTGAAGCTTTCTTT.

This clone was counted a single time. The rearrangement joins TRBV7-2 to TRBJ1-3, with 7 nucleotides matching TRBD1. The germline gives CDR1 SGHTA, CDR2 FQGNSA. The J segment lost 1 base and the V segment lost 3 bases, leaving 15 bases of the junction unmatched. This CDR3 region has 19 residues. This CDR3 reads CASSFRDRAPWSSGNTIYF. The CDR3 DNA reads TGTGCCAGCAGCTTCCGAGACAGGGCCCCGTGGTCGTCTGGAAACACCATATATTTT.

Only one count was recorded for this clone. The chain couples TRBV2 to TRBJ2-1; 8 bases line up with TRBD1. Per the germline V gene, CDR1 is SNHLY and CDR2 is FYNNEI. With 3 bases clipped from V and 5 bases from J, the junction kept 9 bases outside the gene matches. This CDR3 spans 16 amino acids. CDR3 in amino acids: CASSDGTGSRDNEQFF. The DNA for the CDR3 is TGTGCCAGCAGTGACGGGACAGGCTCAAGGGACAATGAGCAGTTCTTC.

This clone has only one observation. This rearrangement joins TRBV5-1 to TRBJ2-7; maybe TRBD1 (5 bases). Germline V CDR1 and CDR2: SGHRS, YFSETQ. This CDR3 comprises 14 residues. V lost 0 bases to trimming and J lost 2 bases, with 9 bases between them. The CDR3 region has the DNA TGCGCCAGCAGCTTGGATCGACAGCCCTACGAGCAGTACTTC. Residues: CASSLDRQPYEQYF. The whole variable domain, filled in from reference TRBV5-1 and TRBJ2-7, reads KAGVTQTPRYLIKTRGQQVTLSCSPISGHRSVSWYQQTPGQGLQFLFEYFSETQRNKGNFPGRFSGRQFSNSRSEMNVSTLELGDSALYLCASSLDRQPYEQYFGPGTRLTVT.

V usage is TRBV28 and J usage is TRBJ2-7; 15 bases map to TRBD2. Germline V gene lookup returns CDR1 MDHEN and CDR2 SYDVKM. The CDR3 is 17 residues long. V lost 10 bases, J lost 2 bases, and 12 bases stayed unmatched. The CDR3 reads CANPGLAGGPGPYEQYF. The CDR3 nucleotides read TGTGCCAACCCGGGACTAGCGGGAGGACCGGGACCCTACGAGCAGTACTTC. The whole variable domain, filled in from reference TRBV28 and TRBJ2-7, reads DVKVTQSSRYLVKRTGEKVFLECVQDMDHENMFWYRQDPGLGLRLIYFSYDVKMKEKGDIPEGYSVSREKKERFSLILESASTNQTSMYLCANPGLAGGPGPYEQYFGPGTRLTVT.

This chain connects TRBV4-1 to TRBJ2-3; 8 bases are a match to TRBD1. The CDR3 is made up of 16 amino acids. The J segment lost 1 base and the V segment lost 2 bases, leaving 5 bases of the junction unmatched. The germline gives CDR1 MGHRA, CDR2 YSYEKL. The CDR3 sequence is CASSQFPGQGTDTQYF. As DNA, the CDR3 is TGCGCCAGCAGCCAATTTCCGGGACAGGGCACAGATACGCAGTATTTT.

CDR3 residues: CATSSPGGQGKNIQYF. The CDR3 nucleotides read TGTGCCACCAGCAGCCCTGGGGGGCAGGGGAAAAACATTCAGTACTTC. The chain links TRBV15 to TRBJ2-4; D tentatively reads TRBD1 or TRBD2 (6 bases each). Per the germline V gene, CDR1 is LNHNV and CDR2 is YYDKDF (reference sequence). With 3 bases removed from V and 4 bases from J, the gap between germline ends came to 16 bases. The CDR3 spans 16 residues.

The rearrangement uses TRBV10-3 and TRBJ1-5, with a possible D match to TRBD1 (5 bases). This CDR3 is built from 16 residues. V lost 6 bases, J lost 2 bases, and 17 bases lay in between. Per germline, CDR1 ENHRY and CDR2 SYGVKD. As DNA, the CDR3 is TGTGCCATCAGAGCAGGGAGCGATTTGGGCAATCAGCCCCAGCATTTT. It encodes CAIRAGSDLGNQPQHF.

This rearrangement joins TRBV10-3 to TRBJ1-3; D remains unclear. The germline V gene has CDR1 ENHRY and CDR2 SYGVKD. The CDR3 loop spans 14 amino acids. Trimming took off 9 bases at V and 0 bases at J, with 12 bases between the two ends. The CDR3 is CAISEISSGNTIYF. In nucleotides, the CDR3 is TGTGCCATTTCTGAGATTTCCTCTGGAAACACCATATATTTT.

This clone has just one count. The chain links TRBV28 to TRBJ2-7; D is unclear. The germline V gene has CDR1 MDHEN and CDR2 SYDVKM. V was shortened by 7 bases and J by 10 bases, with 14 bases between the two germline ends. This CDR3 comprises 11 residues. The CDR3 here is CASTQGTVQYF. As DNA, the CDR3 is TGTGCCAGCACCCAAGGAACAGTACAGTACTTC.

This rearrangement joins TRBV6-1 to TRBJ2-7, with a possible D match to TRBD1 (6 bases). This CDR3 contains 14 residues. Germline lookup yields CDR1 MNHNS and CDR2 SASEGT. Here the CDR3 DNA reads TGTGCCAGCAGTGAAGCGAAGAAAACAGGGAATATGAGGGTC. This gives the protein CASSEAKKTGNMRV.

In this sample, this clone turned up a few times. V gene TRBV7-9 combines with J gene TRBJ2-7; unclear D gene. The ends were cut back, 5 bases at V and 5 bases at J, with 16 bases in the middle. This CDR3 comprises 14 residues. The germline V gene has CDR1 SEHNR and CDR2 FQNEAQ (reference sequence). CDR3 sequence reads: CASSERGSRNEQYF. In DNA, the CDR3 is TGTGCCAGCAGCGAAAGAGGCAGTAGGAACGAGCAGTACTTC.

This chain uses TRBV2 with TRBJ2-1, with D perhaps matching TRBD2 (5 bases). Trimming pared 6 bases from V and 0 bases from J, leaving 9 bases between. The CDR3 totals 14 residues. Germline V gene lookup returns CDR1 SNHLY and CDR2 FYNNEI. In DNA, the CDR3 is TGTGCCAGCAGAAGCGGAAGCTCCTACAATGAGCAGTTCTTC. Translated: CASRSGSSYNEQFF.

V usage is TRBV3-1 (or the pseudogene TRBV3-2) and J usage is TRBJ2-7; D unresolved. Deletions cut 4 bases from V and 3 bases from J, with 10 bases between. The CDR3 extends over 13 amino acids. Germline CDR1 and CDR2: LGHDT and YNNKEL (reference sequence). DNA for the CDR3: TGTGCCAGCAGCCGGGGTCGCGGCTACGAGCAGTACTTC. This gives the protein CASSRGRGYEQYF.

The chain links TRBV19 to TRBJ1-2, with 9 bases matching TRBD1. The CDR3 contains 16 residues. Trimming cost V 4 bases and J 7 bases; bases outside gene matches: 13. Germline loops: CDR1 LNHDA, CDR2 SQIVND (reference sequence). DNA of the CDR3: TGTGCCAGTAGTACAAGACTGGGACAGGGTCGAGGTGGCTACACCTTC. The encoded protein is CASSTRLGQGRGGYTF.

This chain links TRBV28 with TRBJ2-1; 8 nucleotides align to TRBD2. Germline loops: CDR1 MDHEN, CDR2 SYDVKM. The CDR3 has 15 amino acids. The V gene end was trimmed by 6 bases and the J gene end by 6 bases; junction bases not matched to a gene: 10. Here the CDR3 reads CASRLLSGSSNEQFF. In nucleotides, the CDR3 is TGTGCCAGCAGGCTACTGAGCGGGAGTAGCAATGAGCAGTTCTTC.

This clone was seen just once. The V gene is TRBV7-9, the J gene TRBJ2-1; D is undetermined. The CDR3 consists of 17 residues. Trimming cost V 4 bases and J 3 bases, with 19 bases left between them. The germline CDR1 and CDR2 sequences are SEHNR and FQNEAQ (reference sequence). DNA of the CDR3: TGTGCCAGCAGCTCCTCGCAGGTCGACAACCACTACAATGAGCAGTTCTTC. Its translation: CASSSSQVDNHYNEQFF.

The chain employs TRBV6-4 and TRBJ2-6; D might be TRBD1 (6 bases). V shed 3 bases and J shed 0 bases, with 6 bases lying between them. CDR1 is MRHNA and CDR2 is SNTAGT in the germline V gene. This CDR3 has 15 amino acids. The CDR3 sequence is CASSEDSSGANVLTF. The CDR3 DNA is TGTGCCAGCAGTGAGGACAGCTCTGGGGCCAACGTCCTGACTTTC.

This rearrangement joins TRBV7-8 to TRBJ1-1; D is unresolved. CDR1 and CDR2 (germline): SGHVS, FQNEAQ. The CDR3 has 14 amino acids. V gave up 1 base and J gave up 1 base, with 7 bases separating them. CDR3 sequence (DNA): TGTGCCAGCAGCTTAGGGCCGGGGAACACTGAAGCTTTCTTT. This sequence encodes CASSLGPGNTEAFF.

The CDR3 coding sequence is TGTGCCAGCAGTTACACCGCAACTCTCCCTCCGCCCCAGCATTTT. Translated: CASSYTATLPPPQHF. This rearrangement joins TRBV6-6 to TRBJ1-5, with no clear D. V shed 2 bases and J shed 9 bases, with 17 bases lying between them. This CDR3 contains 15 residues. CDR1 and CDR2 from the germline V gene are MNHNY and SVGAGI (reference sequence).